These T cell receptor beta chains were read from a single sample in a study of cytomegalovirus exposure and HLA in healthy donors. TCRdb's copy holds only in-frame clones and misses some; the assay was immunoSEQ multiplex PCR. The sample lists 95,000 to 150,000 clones, more than 65% occurring once. Sequencing was done on a sample of PBMCs. Receptors were obtained from a man between 18 and 29 years old in good health and CMV-seropositive. Each CDR3 is given with its conserved first and last residue. A D gene is named only where the DNA matches it firmly. The size entry is marked missing in some rows and otherwise reads once, few, many or a size class.

V: TRBV30; size: NA; D: TRBD2; J: TRBJ2-7; CDR3: CAWAGVIDEQYF; DNA: TGTGCCTGGGCGGGGGTAATCGACGAGCAGTACTTC
V: TRBV19; size: NA; D: TRBD2; J: TRBJ2-2; CDR3: CASRISGVDGELFF; DNA: TGTGCCAGTAGAATCAGCGGGGTTGACGGGGAGCTGTTTTTT
V: TRBV11-2; size: NA; D: TRBD1; J: TRBJ1-2; CDR3: CASSLAGQGKRGGYTF; DNA: TGTGCCAGCAGCTTAGCCGGACAGGGTAAACGCGGTGGCTACACCTTC
V: TRBV6-5; size: NA; D: NA; J: TRBJ1-5; CDR3: CASSRDSNQPQHF; DNA: TGTGCCAGCTCCCGGGATAGCAATCAGCCCCAGCATTTT
V: TRBV7-2; size: NA; D: TRBD2; J: TRBJ2-5; CDR3: CASSPTGLAGEETQYF; DNA: TGTGCCAGCAGCCCTACGGGACTAGCGGGAGAAGAGACCCAGTACTTC
V: TRBV4-3; size: NA; D: NA; J: TRBJ2-3; CDR3: CASSQAGSTDTQYF; DNA: TGCGCCAGCAGCCAGGCAGGGAGCACAGATACGCAGTATTTT
V: TRBV5-6; size: NA; D: NA; J: TRBJ1-1; CDR3: CASSLTDTEAFF; DNA: TGTGCCAGCAGCTTGACAGACACTGAAGCTTTCTTT
V: TRBV4-3; size: NA; D: TRBD1; J: TRBJ1-4; CDR3: CASSQDLQGAAEKLFF; DNA: TGCGCCAGCAGCCAAGATTTGCAGGGGGCGGCTGAAAAACTGTTTTTT
V: TRBV7-9; size: NA; D: NA; J: TRBJ1-4; CDR3: CASSLASRGTNEKLFF; DNA: TGTGCCAGCAGCTTAGCATCTAGGGGGACTAATGAAAAACTGTTTTTT
V: TRBV5-1; size: NA; D: NA; J: TRBJ2-2; CDR3: CASSLSQGNTGELFF; DNA: TGCGCCAGCAGCTTGTCCCAGGGCAACACCGGGGAGCTGTTTTTT
V: TRBV30; size: once; D: NA; J: TRBJ1-5; CDR3: CAWSVFGGSKGPQHF; DNA: TGTGCCTGGAGTGTATTCGGGGGGTCTAAGGGGCCCCAGCATTTT
V: TRBV5-4; size: NA; D: TRBD1; J: TRBJ1-1; CDR3: CASRQDRGRWTEAFF; DNA: TGTGCCAGCAGACAAGACAGGGGACGGTGGACTGAAGCTTTCTTT
V: TRBV5-4; size: NA; D: TRBD1; J: TRBJ2-5; CDR3: CASSQKTGGSETQYF; DNA: TGTGCCAGCAGCCAAAAGACAGGGGGATCAGAGACCCAGTACTTC
V: TRBV15; size: few; D: TRBD2; J: TRBJ2-1; CDR3: CATSRSWTSGEQFF; DNA: TGTGCCACCAGCAGATCCTGGACTAGTGGTGAGCAGTTCTTC
V: TRBV30; size: NA; D: NA; J: TRBJ1-5; CDR3: CAWSAPRVGGSNNQPQHF; DNA: TGTGCCTGGAGTGCCCCTAGGGTGGGGGGGAGCAACAATCAGCCCCAGCATTTT
V: TRBV30; size: NA; D: TRBD1; J: TRBJ2-7; CDR3: CAWRTGGSSYEQYF; DNA: TGTGCCTGGAGGACAGGGGGTTCCTCCTACGAGCAGTACTTC
V: TRBV7-8; size: NA; D: NA; J: TRBJ1-1; CDR3: CASSPNGRGTEAFF; DNA: TGTGCCAGCAGCCCTAACGGGAGGGGGACTGAAGCTTTCTTT
V: TRBV6-5; size: NA; D: TRBD1; J: TRBJ1-2; CDR3: CASSYSPTGNYGYTF; DNA: TGTGCCAGCAGTTACAGCCCGACAGGGAACTATGGCTACACCTTC
V: TRBV6-1; size: NA; D: TRBD1; J: TRBJ2-5; CDR3: CASSEGTGKETQYF; DNA: TGTGCCAGCAGTGAGGGGACAGGGAAAGAGACCCAGTACTTC
V: TRBV4-1; size: NA; D: NA; J: TRBJ2-3; CDR3: CASSQLYSTDTQYF; DNA: TGCGCCAGCAGCCAACTATATAGCACAGATACGCAGTATTTT